A single sample is the source of the 28 T cell receptor beta chains below, sequenced in a study of cytomegalovirus exposure and HLA in healthy donors. TCRdb's table, derived via immunoSEQ multiplex PCR, lists solely in-frame clones and lacks some. This sample yields about 170,000 clones, of which about 95% are seen a single time; roughly 0.83% belongs to the top ten. Sequencing was performed on PBMCs. Receptor source: a woman aged 18-35 years in good health and CMV-seronegative.

This clone was seen only once. The chain is built from TRBV5-1 and TRBJ2-6, with D possibly being TRBD1 (5 bases). The germline V gene encodes CDR1 SGHRS and CDR2 YFSETQ. Trimming removed 0 bases at V and 0 bases at J, with 7 bases between. The CDR3 runs 16 residues. The CDR3 nucleotides read TGCGCCAGCAGCTTGGGACAGTACTCTGGGGCCAACGTCCTGACTTTC. Translating gives CASSLGQYSGANVLTF.

The gene calls are TRBV5-1 and TRBJ1-1, with D tentatively TRBD1 (6 bases). Trimming took off 3 bases at V and 5 bases at J, with 14 bases between the two ends. The CDR3 spans 14 residues. From germline, CDR1 is SGHRS and CDR2 YFSETQ. The CDR3 is CASSSGTQGTEAFF. CDR3 bases: TGCGCCAGCAGCTCCGGGACCCAGGGGACTGAAGCTTTCTTT.

The V call is TRBV6-1, the J call TRBJ1-2; D perhaps matches TRBD1 (6 bases). Germline V lookup: CDR1 MNHNS, CDR2 SASEGT. CDR3 length equals 14 residues. The V gene lost 7 bases and the J gene lost 8 bases, with 20 bases spanning the gap. The CDR3 DNA follows: TGTGCCAGCACCGAACGAACCAGGGGAAGGGGCTACACCTTC. Translation gives CASTERTRGRGYTF.

On this clone itself: Other DNA variants within this sample encode the same CDR3. The genes are TRBV7-9 and TRBJ1-6; 8 bases map to TRBD1. The CDR3 length is 14 residues. The germline V gene has CDR1 SEHNR and CDR2 FQNEAQ (reference sequence). V lost 3 bases to trimming and J lost 5 bases; unmatched junction nucleotides: 0. The CDR3 DNA reads as TGTGCCAGCAGCTTGACAGGGGATAATTCACCCCTCCACTTT. Protein sequence: CASSLTGDNSPLHF.

The rearrangement joins TRBV12-2 to TRBJ2-6; TRBD2 was called by the table and not checked on the DNA. TRBV12-2 is a pseudogene locus. This CDR3 is built from 19 residues. CDR3 amino acids: CASRLDRFGGVSGANVLTF. The CDR3 region has the DNA TGTGCAAGTCGCTTAGATCGATTCGGGGGGGTCTCTGGGGCCAACGTCCTGACTTTC.

V is TRBV11-3 and J is TRBJ2-2, with D perhaps TRBD1 (5 bases). This CDR3 comprises 13 residues. Germline V lookup: CDR1 SGHNT, CDR2 YENEEA. V gave up 8 bases and J gave up 1 base, with 8 bases separating them. In nucleotides, the CDR3 is TGTGCCAGCGGGCAGGGGAACACCGGGGAGCTGTTTTTT. Translating gives CASGQGNTGELFF.

The V and J genes are TRBV2 and TRBJ1-2; 9 nucleotides line up with TRBD1. CDR1 SNHLY and CDR2 FYNNEI come from the germline V gene. With V trimmed by 2 bases and J by 6 bases, 10 bases remained unmatched. The CDR3 has 16 residues. The CDR3 DNA reads TGTGCCAGCAGTGAAAGCTTGAGGACAGGGGCTAATGGCTACACCTTC. This gives the protein CASSESLRTGANGYTF.

This CDR3 reads CATSRDGWWGEQYEQYF. CDR3 in DNA: TGTGCCACCAGCAGAGACGGGTGGTGGGGGGAGCAGTACGAGCAGTACTTC. V and J are TRBV15 and TRBJ2-7; the D gene is possibly TRBD2 (6 bases). This CDR3 is 17 amino acids long. Germline lookup yields CDR1 LNHNV and CDR2 YYDKDF (reference sequence). V lost 0 bases and J 4 bases, leaving 19 bases between the germline ends. Using reference TRBV15 and TRBJ2-7 for the parts outside the CDR3, the full variable domain is DAMVIQNPRYQVTQFGKPVTLSCSQTLNHNVMYWYQQKSSQAPKLLFHYYDKDFNNEADTPDNFQSRRPNTSFCFLDIRSPGLGDTAMYLCATSRDGWWGEQYEQYFGPGTRLTVT.

The rearrangement links TRBV18 to TRBJ2-3; the match to TRBD2 covers 14 bases. CDR3 length: 16 amino acids. The V and J ends lost 3 bases and 11 bases, in that order; junction bases with no gene match: 10. Germline loops: CDR1 KGHSH, CDR2 LQKENI. The CDR3 is CASSPSGLAGGSEQYF. Here the CDR3 DNA reads TGTGCCAGCTCACCCAGCGGACTAGCGGGGGGCAGTGAGCAGTATTTT.

V is TRBV21-1 and J is TRBJ2-7; no check of the table's D call, TRBD2, against the DNA was made. TRBV21-1 is deemed a pseudogene. CDR3 size: 9 residues. CDR3 region: CASRSEQYF. CDR3 coding DNA: TGTGCCAGCAGGAGCGAGCAGTACTTC.

The V call is TRBV6-5, the J call TRBJ2-3; TRBD2 is a possible D gene (6 bases). Trimming took 2 bases from V and 0 from J, leaving 9 bases between them. CDR3 size: 15 residues. The V gene's germline CDR1 is MNHEY and CDR2 SVGAGI. The CDR3 spells CASSYDRGSTDTQYF. CDR3 DNA: TGTGCCAGCAGTTACGACCGGGGGAGCACAGATACGCAGTATTTT.

The rearrangement uses TRBV4-3 and TRBJ2-3; 10 nucleotides agree with TRBD2. The CDR3 has 17 amino acids. The J segment lost 0 bases and the V segment lost 1 base, leaving 4 bases of the junction unmatched. CDR1 and CDR2 from the germline V gene are LGHNA and YSLEER. This CDR3 is CASSQGTSGESTDTQYF. For the CDR3, the DNA is TGCGCCAGCAGCCAAGGGACTAGCGGAGAGAGCACAGATACGCAGTATTTT.

This sequence joins TRBV7-6 and TRBJ2-1; D is perhaps TRBD2 (5 bases). The CDR3 has 15 amino acids. V lost 5 bases and J lost 5, with 16 bases in between. Per the germline V gene, CDR1 is SGHVS and CDR2 is FNYEAQ. The CDR3 here is CASSRGSVRDNEQFF. CDR3 nucleotide sequence: TGTGCCAGCAGCCGCGGAAGTGTGAGGGACAATGAGCAGTTCTTC.

The rearrangement links TRBV12-5 to TRBJ2-7, with 7 bases that match TRBD1. The V segment lost 9 bases and the J segment 4 bases; nucleotides outside the gene matches: 12. Germline CDR1 is LGHNT and CDR2 is FRNRAP. This CDR3 region has 14 residues. The CDR3: CAREAGTALYEQYF. The DNA of the CDR3 is TGTGCTAGAGAAGCCGGGACAGCCTTATACGAGCAGTACTTC.

The chain carries TRBV9 and TRBJ2-2; TRBD2 matches 10 bases. Germline CDR1 reads SGDLS; CDR2 reads YYNGEE. CDR3 length equals 14 residues. The V and J ends lost 3 bases and 5 bases, in that order; junction bases with no gene match: 1. The CDR3 loop reads CASSGTSGTGELFF. The CDR3 DNA sequence: TGTGCCAGCAGCGGGACTAGCGGTACCGGGGAGCTGTTTTTT.

The CDR3 sequence is CASSFKTSGGAGADTQYF. DNA for the CDR3: TGTGCCAGCAGCTTCAAGACTAGCGGGGGGGCAGGGGCAGATACGCAGTATTTT. V is TRBV13 and J is TRBJ2-3; TRBD2 matches at 14 bases. The CDR3 totals 18 residues. After removal of 3 bases from V and 4 bases from J, the junction contained 9 bases not matched to a gene. Germline loops: CDR1 PRHDT, CDR2 FYEKMQ (reference sequence). Drawing the rest from reference TRBV13 and TRBJ2-3, the complete variable domain is AAGVIQSPRHLIKEKRETATLKCYPIPRHDTVYWYQQGPGQDPQFLISFYEKMQSDKGSIPDRFSAQQFSDYHSELNMSSLELGDSALYFCASSFKTSGGAGADTQYFGPGTRLTVL.

This clone was detected a few times. The V call is TRBV2, the J call TRBJ2-3, with a possible D match to TRBD2 (5 bases). This CDR3 contains 15 residues. Germline CDR1 reads SNHLY; CDR2 reads FYNNEI. The V end lost 4 bases, the J end lost 3 bases, and 14 bases lay between the germline ends. In nucleotides, the CDR3 is TGTGCCAGCAGTGTCGGAGCGGCGGAAACAGATACGCAGTATTTT. It codes for CASSVGAAETDTQYF.

V gene TRBV4-1 combines with J gene TRBJ1-1; D might be TRBD1 (5 bases). This CDR3 spans 14 amino acids. The germline V gene has CDR1 MGHRA and CDR2 YSYEKL. V lost 0 bases and J 3 bases, leaving 8 bases between the germline ends. The chain's CDR3 is CASSQDVRDTEAFF. The CDR3, as DNA: TGCGCCAGCAGCCAAGATGTCAGGGACACTGAAGCTTTCTTT.

The J gene is TRBJ2-7, the V gene TRBV19; the D gene is possibly TRBD1 (6 bases). The CDR3 covers 15 residues. Germline V CDR1 and CDR2: LNHDA, SQIVND (reference sequence). Between the trimmed V and J ends, which lost 4 bases and 3 bases, there was a span of 16 bases. The CDR3 loop is CASSRGFGQFYEQYF. The CDR3 DNA reads TGTGCCAGTAGTAGGGGATTCGGACAGTTCTACGAGCAGTACTTC.

The gene calls are TRBV5-4 and TRBJ2-2, with 8 bases identical to TRBD1. With V trimmed by 0 bases and J by 3 bases, 10 bases remained unmatched. The germline V gene has CDR1 SGHNT and CDR2 YYREEE (reference sequence). The CDR3 spans 18 residues. The CDR3 region has the DNA TGTGCCAGCAGCTTGGAGGGACAGGCCCTCGAGGACACCGGGGAGCTGTTTTTT. Encoded protein: CASSLEGQALEDTGELFF.

The chain is built from TRBV11-2 and TRBJ1-6, with D unresolved. The V gene's germline CDR1 is SGHAT and CDR2 FQNNGV. Trimming shortened V by 0 bases and J by 5 bases, and 5 bases separated the two germline ends. This CDR3 is built from 14 residues. CDR3 DNA sequence: TGTGCCAGCAGCTTAGAGCAGGATAATTCACCCCTCCACTTT. Translated: CASSLEQDNSPLHF. Full variable domain (outside the CDR3, taken from reference TRBV11-2 and TRBJ1-6): EAGVAQSPRYKIIEKRQSVAFWCNPISGHATLYWYQQILGQGPKLLIQFQNNGVVDDSQLPKDRFSAERLKGVDSTLKIQPAKLEDSAVYLCASSLEQDNSPLHFGNGTRLTVT.

The chain links TRBV5-1 to TRBJ2-3, with 8 bases lining up with TRBD2. From germline, CDR1 is SGHRS and CDR2 YFSETQ. The CDR3 length is 16 residues. V lost 4 bases to trimming and J lost 3 bases; unmatched junction nucleotides: 10. The CDR3 DNA is TGCGCCAGCAGCGTGAAGATTAGCGGGGTGACAGATACGCAGTATTTT. Encoded protein: CASSVKISGVTDTQYF.

The chain is built from TRBV5-6 and TRBJ1-5, with D tentatively TRBD1 (5 bases). The V gene's germline CDR1 is SGHDT and CDR2 YYEEEE. Trimming took off 1 base at V and 9 bases at J, with 8 bases between the two ends. The CDR3 totals 12 residues. CDR3: CASSLRGPPQHF. The CDR3 DNA reads as TGTGCCAGCAGCTTGAGGGGTCCGCCCCAGCATTTT.

The V gene is TRBV5-1, the J gene TRBJ2-7; no reliable D call. The CDR3 runs to 12 residues. The germline V and J ends were trimmed by 4 bases and 4 bases, with 9 bases remaining between them. CDR1 and CDR2 (germline): SGHRS, YFSETQ. CDR3 in amino acids: CASSHGGYEQYF. In DNA form, the CDR3 reads TGCGCCAGCAGCCACGGTGGTTACGAGCAGTACTTC.

This chain links TRBV11-1 with TRBJ1-2; 9 bases are shared with TRBD1. The CDR3 covers 13 residues. J was trimmed by 6 bases and V by 3 bases; bases with no gene match: 2. Germline V gene sequence: CDR1 SGHAT, CDR2 FQDESV (reference sequence). The CDR3 DNA reads TGTGCCAGCAGCTTCGGGACAGGGAATGGCTACACCTTC. Protein: CASSFGTGNGYTF. Full variable domain (outside the CDR3, taken from reference TRBV11-1 and TRBJ1-2): EAEVAQSPRYKITEKSQAVAFWCDPISGHATLYWYRQILGQGPELLVQFQDESVVDDSQLPKDRFSAERLKGVDSTLKIQPAELGDSAMYLCASSFGTGNGYTFGSGTRLTVV.

As DNA, the CDR3 is TGTGCCAGCAGTTCACGCAGGGCTAGCGGGGGGTACAATGAGCAGTTCTTC. It is translated as CASSSRRASGGYNEQFF. The chain links TRBV28 to TRBJ2-1, with 11 bases lining up with TRBD2. Unmatched junction bases numbered 9, after V lost 4 bases and J lost 4 bases. Germline assignment: CDR1 MDHEN and CDR2 SYDVKM. The CDR3 loop spans 17 amino acids. The full variable domain, in which reference TRBV28 and TRBJ2-1 provide the parts outside the CDR3, is DVKVTQSSRYLVKRTGEKVFLECVQDMDHENMFWYRQDPGLGLRLIYFSYDVKMKEKGDIPEGYSVSREKKERFSLILESASTNQTSMYLCASSSRRASGGYNEQFFGPGTRLTVL.

The chain links TRBV6-5 to TRBJ2-1; D is unresolved. The CDR3 has 14 amino acids. The V end lost 2 bases, the J end lost 4 bases, and 9 bases lay between the germline ends. CDR1 and CDR2 (germline): MNHEY, SVGAGI. CDR3 nucleotides: TGTGCCAGCAGTTACAAGATACAGTACAATGAGCAGTTCTTC. Protein sequence: CASSYKIQYNEQFF.

This clone was seen more than once but under ten times. The CDR3: CASSYGEVSPLHF. The CDR3 nucleotides are TGTGCCAGCAGTTACGGCGAGGTCTCACCCCTCCACTTT. V gene TRBV6-5 combines with J gene TRBJ1-6, with no clear D. The CDR3 covers 13 residues. V gave up 2 bases and J gave up 10 bases, with 9 bases separating them. Per germline, CDR1 MNHEY and CDR2 SVGAGI.